Listed here are 9 T cell receptor beta chains from one sample, sequenced in a study of stem cell transplantation in POMP-related autoinflammatory disease. The protocol was immunoSEQ multiplex PCR, while the TCRdb copy is restricted to in-frame clones and leaves out a portion. The table shows about 26,000 clones, with around 86% occurring only once. The sequencing used CD4+ T cells from PBMCs, collected before stem cell transplantation. The receptors derive from a human donor with POMP-related autoinflammation and immune dysregulation (PRAID).

This chain links TRBV15 with TRBJ2-2; the match to TRBD2 covers 7 bases. The CDR3 is made up of 14 amino acids. CDR1 and CDR2 (germline): LNHNV, YYDKDF (reference sequence). CDR3 DNA: TGTGCTTCGATGAGGGAGGGAAACACCGGGGAGCTGTTTTTT. This codes for CASMREGNTGELFF. The full variable domain, completed using reference TRBV15 and TRBJ2-2, is DAMVIQNPRYQVTQFGKPVTLSCSQTLNHNVMYWYQQKSSQAPKLLFHYYDKDFNNEADTPDNFQSRRPNTSFCFLDIRSPGLGDTAMYLCASMREGNTGELFFGEGSRLTVL.

The chain recombines TRBV2 with TRBJ2-1; tentatively, D is TRBD2 (6 bases). This CDR3 region has 13 residues. V was cut by 3 bases and J by 8 bases, with 11 bases left in between. From germline, CDR1 is SNHLY and CDR2 FYNNEI. This chain's CDR3 is CASSDDGRDEQFF. CDR3 nucleotides: TGTGCCAGCAGTGATGACGGGAGAGATGAGCAGTTCTTC.

This clone is categorized as medium-sized. V and J are TRBV14 and TRBJ2-5, with 12 bases fitting TRBD2. Germline assignment: CDR1 SGHDN and CDR2 FVKESK. The CDR3 sequence is 16 residues long. Trimming cost V 5 bases and J 12 bases; bases outside gene matches: 16. In DNA form, the CDR3 reads TGTGCCAGCAGCGCCCGACTAGCGGGGGCCCCTCCCACTGAGTACTTC. It specifies CASSARLAGAPPTEYF.

This chain joins TRBV4-1 and TRBJ2-4; D gene ambiguous. Between the trimmed V and J ends, which lost 1 base and 0 bases, there was a span of 10 bases. The germline V gene encodes CDR1 MGHRA and CDR2 YSYEKL. The length of the CDR3 is 16 residues. CDR3 amino acids: CASSQGQELAKNIQYF. The CDR3 DNA follows: TGCGCCAGCAGCCAAGGGCAGGAGCTAGCCAAAAACATTCAGTACTTC.

The gene calls are TRBV5-6 and TRBJ2-7; 11 bases agree with TRBD2. The CDR3 is made up of 16 amino acids. From germline, CDR1 is SGHDT and CDR2 YYEEEE. The V and J ends lost 4 bases and 4 bases, in that order; junction bases with no gene match: 10. For the CDR3, the DNA is TGTGCCAGCAGCCCGGGGGTAGCGGGAGGGCAATACGAGCAGTACTTC. Amino acids: CASSPGVAGGQYEQYF.

This clone was picked up one time. Compared with germline, one end of the junction differs, possibly owing to a read error. The rearrangement links TRBV7-9 to TRBJ1-1; no definite D call. The CDR3 is 14 amino acids. Germline V lookup: CDR1 SEHNR, CDR2 FQNEAQ (reference sequence). CDR3 bases: TGTGCCACCAGCCCGGGTGGCGGAACTTCTGAAGCTTTCTTT. Its translation: CATSPGGGTSEAFF.

V and J are TRBV5-6 and TRBJ2-5; D gene ambiguous. This CDR3 region has 15 residues. V was shortened by 4 bases and J by 1 base, with 14 bases between the two germline ends. Germline-derived CDR1 and CDR2 are SGHDT and YYEEEE. The CDR3 region has the DNA TGTGCCAGCAGCCCCGGGTCTCACTCCCAAGAGACCCAGTACTTC. It is translated as CASSPGSHSQETQYF.

This sequence joins TRBV9 and TRBJ2-5; D is possibly TRBD2 (7 bases). Trimming removed 3 bases from V and 1 base from J, with 13 bases in between. Germline V gene data show CDR1 as SGDLS and CDR2 as YYNGEE. This CDR3 has 15 amino acids. The DNA for the CDR3 is TGTGCCAGCAGCGCCCTCGGGGGGCGCCAAGAGACCCAGTACTTC. Its protein is CASSALGGRQETQYF.

The count of this clone is one. This rearrangement joins TRBV30 to TRBJ2-7, with D hard to call. With 2 bases removed from V and 0 bases from J, the gap between germline ends came to 11 bases. Germline CDR1 and CDR2: GTSNPN and SVGIG (reference sequence). The CDR3 consists of 14 residues. The CDR3 DNA is TGTGCCTGGAGTACTACACCAAGCTCCTACGAGCAGTACTTC. Translation: CAWSTTPSSYEQYF.